This TCR beta chain emerged from a study of CD4 T cells in relation to SARS-CoV-2 and coronaviruses. Study observations and caveats: About 65% of donors had memory CD4+ clonotypes crossrecognizing SARS-CoV-2 and common cold coronavirus spike.

Data came from immunoSEQ multiplex PCR; TCRdb stores just in-frame clones and leaves some out. The table records approximately 20,000 clones, around two thirds of them present only once. Germline loops: CDR1 LNHDA, CDR2 SQIVND (reference sequence). Trimming took 7 bases from V and 8 from J, leaving 17 bases between them. The CDR3 covers 13 residues. Before the COVID-19 pandemic, during about 2011-2019, CD4+ T cells were taken from unexposed donors. The cells were cultured for about ten days before CD4+ T cells were isolated. Unexposed-donor CD4+ T cells were probed with SARS-CoV-2 S/N and four cold-coronavirus spikes, cells permitting. Comments on this clone: What it binds is unknown.

The sequenced material came from CD4+ T cells from PBMCs, cultured in vitro. This chain connects TRBV19 to TRBJ1-2; D is possibly TRBD1 (5 bases). The origin of this receptor is a human donor in good health. DNA of the CDR3: TGTGCCAGTAAAGAGCAGGGATCGGAAGGCTACACCTTC. Protein: CASKEQGSEGYTF.